These 27 T cell receptor beta chains were all obtained from the same sample, sequenced in a study of Graves' ophthalmopathy and Graves' hyperthyroidism. RNA served as the template for amplifying TCR beta CDR3 regions. Second-round multiplex PCR came after a first-round RT-PCR that employed HTBI primers. TCRdb processed the multiplex PCR reads anew with MiXCR; each CDR3 protein has one entry. The sample carries under 250,000 distinct CDR3 sequences, under 25% recorded once. The sequenced material came from peripheral blood. Receptors originate from a woman between 50 and 59 years old with Graves' ophthalmopathy.

As to this clonotype: Since the CDR3 does not end with the conserved phenylalanine or tryptophan, this likely comes from a read error. The chain recombines TRBV20-1 with TRBJ2-7; unclear D gene. The ends were cut back, 5 bases at V and 3 bases at J, with 8 bases in the middle. Germline V gene sequence: CDR1 DFQATT, CDR2 SNEGSKA (reference sequence). This CDR3 contains 11 residues. The chain's CDR3 is CSARTYYEQYL. CDR3 in DNA: TGCAGTGCTCGCACCTACTACGAGCAGTACCTC.

This clonotype was detected ten times or more. The gene calls are TRBV19 and TRBJ1-5; D is undetermined. CDR1 LNHDA and CDR2 SQIVND come from the germline V gene (reference sequence). Trimming left V 7 bases short and J 2 bases short, with 9 bases between. This CDR3 is 13 amino acids long. The CDR3 DNA is TGTGCCAGTAATGGCGGAGGCAATCAGCCCCAGCATTTT. Translated, it gives CASNGGGNQPQHF. The full variable domain, rest sourced from reference TRBV19 and TRBJ1-5, is DGGITQSPKYLFRKEGQNVTLSCEQNLNHDAMYWYRQDPGQGLRLIYYSQIVNDFQKGDIAEGYSVSREKKESFPLTVTSAQKNPTAFYLCASNGGGNQPQHFGDGTRLSIL.

The CDR3 sequence is CAATEGAEQETQYF. CDR3 bases: TGTGCCGCAACTGAGGGGGCCGAACAAGAGACCCAGTACTTC. V gene TRBV28 combines with J gene TRBJ2-5; 7 nucleotides align to TRBD1. In germline, CDR1 is MDHEN, CDR2 SYDVKM. The CDR3 spans 14 residues. The V and J ends lost 11 bases and 2 bases, in that order; junction bases with no gene match: 11.

The sample holds a few counts of this clonotype. The chain uses TRBV12-3 or TRBV12-4 and TRBJ2-5; 14 nucleotides match TRBD2. V gave up 10 bases and J gave up 5 bases; unmatched junction bases: 3. The length of the CDR3 is 13 residues. In DNA form, the CDR3 reads TGTGCCACCGGGACTAGCGGGAGCGAGACCCAGTACTTC. Residues: CATGTSGSETQYF.

This chain uses TRBV7-8 with TRBJ1-6; possibly TRBD1 for D (5 bases). The germline CDR1 and CDR2 sequences are SGHVS and FQNEAQ. This CDR3 is built from 15 residues. V was cut by 7 bases and J by 7 bases, with 17 bases left in between. As DNA, the CDR3 is TGTGCCAGCACCCGAAGGAGGGACGCCAATTCACCCCTCCACTTT. Its protein is CASTRRRDANSPLHF.

V and J are TRBV14 and TRBJ1-1; D gene unclear. Trimming took 4 bases from V and 4 from J, leaving 16 bases between them. The CDR3 has 15 residues. Germline CDR1 and CDR2: SGHDN and FVKESK. The CDR3, as DNA: TGTGCCAGCAGCCCGCAACCCTGGACGACCACTGAAGCTTTCTTT. This translates into CASSPQPWTTTEAFF.

This clonotype was counted many times. The CDR3 nucleotides are TGTGCCAGCAGCCAAAGGGCGGGTTTGAGAGGCTACACCTTC. The encoded protein is CASSQRAGLRGYTF. The chain couples TRBV7-9 to TRBJ1-2; D not resolved. Per germline, CDR1 SEHNR and CDR2 FQNEAQ (reference sequence). V shed 5 bases and J shed 8 bases, with 18 bases lying between them. The CDR3 loop spans 14 amino acids.

This clonotype was recorded many times. The chain's CDR3 is CASSREFRKQPQHF. DNA of the CDR3: TGTGCCAGCAGTCGGGAATTCCGAAAACAGCCCCAGCATTTT. The V gene is TRBV12-3 or TRBV12-4, the J gene TRBJ1-5; D is uncertain. Deletions cut 5 bases from V and 7 bases from J, with 15 bases between. CDR3 length: 14 amino acids.

The chain links TRBV12-3 or TRBV12-4 to TRBJ2-5; the D call may be TRBD1 or TRBD2 (5 bases each). There are 14 residues in the CDR3. V shed 5 bases and J shed 4 bases, with 14 bases lying between them. This chain's CDR3 is CASSTTGTGETQYF. In DNA, the CDR3 is TGTGCCAGCAGTACGACCGGGACGGGAGAGACCCAGTACTTC.

This chain uses TRBV24-1 with TRBJ1-5; 9 bases map to TRBD1. This CDR3 is built from 19 residues. Germline lookup yields CDR1 KGHDR and CDR2 SFDVKD. V lost 2 bases, J lost 2 bases, and 12 bases stayed unmatched. The CDR3 DNA follows: TGTGCCACCAGTGATTCCGGGACAGGGACCGGGACTGGCAATCAGCCCCAGCATTTT. It yields the protein CATSDSGTGTGTGNQPQHF.

Regarding this clonotype: Given a much more abundant clone one base away, this may be a read error. This sequence joins TRBV19 and TRBJ1-1; D gene unclear. Germline CDR1 LNHDA, CDR2 SQIVND (reference sequence). This CDR3 contains 15 residues. The DNA of the CDR3 is TGTGTCAGTAGCGAGGGTCTGGGTCTCAACACTGAAGCTTTCTTT. Translated: CVSSEGLGLNTEAFF.

V and J are TRBV5-1 and TRBJ2-1; 12 bases align to TRBD1. Germline V CDR1 and CDR2: SGHRS, YFSETQ. The CDR3 is 16 amino acids. The V gene end was trimmed by 2 bases and the J gene end by 6 bases; junction bases not matched to a gene: 6. As DNA, the CDR3 is TGCGCCAGCAGCTTAATAGGGACAGGGGGCCTCAATGAGCAGTTCTTC. Its translation is CASSLIGTGGLNEQFF.

This chain connects TRBV28 to TRBJ2-7; the match to TRBD1 covers 9 bases. J lost 5 bases, V lost 6 bases, and 8 bases had no gene match. Germline V gene lookup returns CDR1 MDHEN and CDR2 SYDVKM. CDR3 length: 14 residues. DNA of the CDR3: TGTGCCAGCAGCCACCCGGGACAGGGAAACGAGCAGTACTTC. This translates into CASSHPGQGNEQYF.

The V gene is TRBV10-3, the J gene TRBJ1-1; unclear D gene. V lost 6 bases and J 0 bases, leaving 5 bases between the germline ends. CDR3 length: 12 residues. CDR1 is ENHRY and CDR2 is SYGVKD in the germline V gene. The chain's CDR3 is CAISEMNTEAFF. CDR3 DNA sequence: TGTGCCATCAGCGAAATGAACACTGAAGCTTTCTTT.

This clonotype was counted ten times or more. The chain carries TRBV27 and TRBJ2-5; D might be TRBD2 (5 bases). The V gene's germline CDR1 is MNHEY and CDR2 SMNVEV (reference sequence). Trimming stripped 0 bases from V and 4 bases from J, with 12 bases between. The CDR3 has 15 residues. The CDR3 here is CASSLSLRERETQYF. The CDR3 coding sequence is TGTGCCAGCAGTTTATCCCTGAGGGAAAGAGAGACCCAGTACTTC.

This clonotype showed up many times. The chain employs TRBV5-1 and TRBJ2-7; no definite D call. Trimming shortened V by 3 bases and J by 4 bases, and 11 bases separated the two germline ends. Germline assignment: CDR1 SGHRS and CDR2 YFSETQ. The CDR3 totals 13 residues. CDR3: CASSSTPEYEQYF. In nucleotides, the CDR3 is TGCGCCAGCAGCTCTACGCCAGAGTACGAGCAGTACTTC.

The genes are TRBV7-3 and TRBJ2-7; D may be TRBD2 (6 bases). The germline CDR1 and CDR2 sequences are SGHTA and FQGTGA. CDR3 length: 15 residues. Trimming took off 1 base at V and 3 bases at J, with 13 bases between the two ends. The CDR3 here is CASSLMGLWGYEQYF. Here the CDR3 DNA reads TGTGCCAGCAGCTTAATGGGACTGTGGGGCTACGAGCAGTACTTC. Full variable domain (remainder filled in from reference TRBV7-3 and TRBJ2-7): GAGVSQTPSNKVTEKGKYVELRCDPISGHTALYWYRQSLGQGPEFLIYFQGTGAADDSGLPNDRFFAVRPEGSVSTLKIQRTERGDSAVYLCASSLMGLWGYEQYFGPGTRLTVT.

Of note for this clonotype: Sequence at one end of the junction differs from germline and may be a read error. The rearrangement links TRBV7-8 to TRBJ1-5; D perhaps matches TRBD1 (5 bases). This CDR3 contains 18 residues. Germline V gene lookup returns CDR1 SGHVS and CDR2 FQNEAQ. In DNA, the CDR3 is TGTGCCAGCAGCCCATGGGGCAGGGAAGCTTATAGCAATCAGCCCCAGCCTTTT. Encoded protein: CASSPWGREAYSNQPQPF.

This clonotype was counted ten times or more. V is TRBV27 and J is TRBJ2-7, with D possibly TRBD1 on 5 matching bases. Trimming pared 0 bases from V and 1 base from J, leaving 7 bases between. Germline CDR1 MNHEY, CDR2 SMNVEV (reference sequence). This CDR3 comprises 14 residues. The CDR3 protein is CASSLSGPSYEQYF. In nucleotides, the CDR3 is TGTGCCAGCAGTTTATCGGGGCCGTCCTACGAGCAGTACTTC.

This rearrangement joins TRBV12-3 or TRBV12-4 to TRBJ1-1, with D possibly TRBD1 on 6 matching bases. The CDR3 totals 14 residues. V lost 6 bases, J lost 6 bases, and 17 bases lay in between. Written as DNA, the CDR3 is TGTGCCAGCAGCCTAGGGGGGGGTTACCCTGAAGCTTTCTTT. Protein: CASSLGGGYPEAFF.

This clonotype was detected a few times. V usage is TRBV18 and J usage is TRBJ2-3; D might be TRBD1 or TRBD2, each matching 5 bases. CDR3 length: 14 amino acids. The V and J ends lost 2 bases and 6 bases respectively, with 12 bases between them. Germline V gene sequence: CDR1 KGHSH, CDR2 LQKENI. This CDR3 is CASSPLAEGDTQYF. The CDR3 DNA reads as TGTGCCAGCTCACCATTAGCTGAGGGGGATACGCAGTATTTT.

This chain uses TRBV20-1 with TRBJ1-3, with unresolved D. This CDR3 spans 14 amino acids. Trimming took 6 bases from V and 0 from J, leaving 12 bases between them. Germline-derived CDR1 and CDR2 are DFQATT and SNEGSKA (reference sequence). CDR3 loop: CSALAGPSGNTIYF. CDR3 nucleotides: TGCAGTGCGCTCGCTGGGCCCTCTGGAAACACCATATATTTT.

This sequence joins TRBV20-1 and TRBJ2-7; 10 bases align to TRBD2. The CDR3 is 13 amino acids. Germline V gene sequence: CDR1 DFQATT, CDR2 SNEGSKA (reference sequence). The V and J ends lost 7 bases and 6 bases, in that order; junction bases with no gene match: 9. The CDR3 here is CSGGASGSSEQYF. The DNA for the CDR3 is TGCAGTGGGGGGGCTAGCGGGAGCTCCGAGCAGTACTTC.

This clonotype was picked up many times. V is TRBV4-1 and J is TRBJ1-2; 8 nucleotides agree with TRBD1. In germline, CDR1 is MGHRA, CDR2 YSYEKL. J lost 8 bases, V lost 1 base, and 3 bases had no gene match. This CDR3 has 13 amino acids. CDR3 loop: CASSQVGQGGYTF. In nucleotides, the CDR3 is TGCGCCAGCAGCCAAGTCGGACAGGGCGGCTACACCTTC.

This clonotype was recorded at least ten times. The V and J genes are TRBV5-1 and TRBJ1-2; D is possibly TRBD1 (5 bases). Germline V gene data show CDR1 as SGHRS and CDR2 as YFSETQ. With 0 bases removed from V and 8 bases from J, the gap between germline ends came to 11 bases. The length of the CDR3 is 13 residues. The CDR3 spells CASSLGLGDGYTF. Written as DNA, the CDR3 is TGCGCCAGCAGCTTGGGTTTAGGGGACGGCTACACCTTC.

Many counts were recorded for this clonotype. The rearrangement links TRBV12-3 or TRBV12-4 to TRBJ1-1; D remains ambiguous. There are 12 residues in the CDR3. V was pared by 6 bases and J by 8 bases, with 13 bases between. The CDR3 here is CASRPDAQEAFF. The CDR3 DNA follows: TGTGCCAGCAGGCCCGACGCACAAGAAGCTTTCTTT.

The chain recombines TRBV30 with TRBJ1-5; D possibly corresponds to TRBD1 (5 bases). Trimming pared 0 bases from V and 6 bases from J, leaving 12 bases between. CDR3 size: 14 residues. Germline CDR1 and CDR2: GTSNPN and SVGIG (reference sequence). In nucleotides, the CDR3 is TGTGCCTGGAGTGTAGGGGCGTTGGGTCAGCCCCAGCATTTT. Translating it yields CAWSVGALGQPQHF.